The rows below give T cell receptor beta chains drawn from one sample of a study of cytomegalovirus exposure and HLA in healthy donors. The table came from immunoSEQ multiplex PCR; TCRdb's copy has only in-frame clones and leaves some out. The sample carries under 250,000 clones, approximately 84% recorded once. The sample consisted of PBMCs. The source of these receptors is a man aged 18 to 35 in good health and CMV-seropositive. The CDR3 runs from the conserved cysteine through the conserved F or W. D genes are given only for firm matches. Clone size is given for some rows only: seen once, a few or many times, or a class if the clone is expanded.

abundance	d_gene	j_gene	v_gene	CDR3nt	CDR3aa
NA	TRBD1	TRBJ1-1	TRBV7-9	TGTGCCAGCAGCCTGACAGGGAGTACTGAAGCTTTCTTT	CASSLTGSTEAFF
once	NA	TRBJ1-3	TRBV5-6	TGTGCCAGCAGCCCCACCCAATGGGCTGGAAACACCATATATTTT	CASSPTQWAGNTIYF
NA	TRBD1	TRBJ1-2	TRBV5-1	TGCGCCAGCAGCTTAAGGGGGCTTGGCTACACCTTC	CASSLRGLGYTF
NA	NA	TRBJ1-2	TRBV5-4	TGTGCCAGCAGCTTGGAAGGGTCTAACTATGGCTACACCTTC	CASSLEGSNYGYTF
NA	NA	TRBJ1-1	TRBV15	TGTGCCACCAGCAGAGAGCCGGGCCGACCAAACACTGAAGCTTTCTTT	CATSREPGRPNTEAFF
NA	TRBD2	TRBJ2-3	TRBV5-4	TGTGCCAGCAGCGGACCCGGGACTAGCGGGAGGAAGGGTACAGATACGCAGTATTTT	CASSGPGTSGRKGTDTQYF
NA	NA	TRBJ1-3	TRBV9	TGTGCCAGCAGCTTGGGACACTCGACCTCCTCTGGAAACACCATATATTTT	CASSLGHSTSSGNTIYF
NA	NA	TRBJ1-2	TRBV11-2	TGTGCCAGCAGCCGGGACCACTATGGCTACACCTTC	CASSRDHYGYTF
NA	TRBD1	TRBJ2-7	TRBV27	TGTGCCAGCAGTTTGAAACGGGGGACAGGGACCCGCTGGGGGCAGTACTTC	CASSLKRGTGTRWGQYF
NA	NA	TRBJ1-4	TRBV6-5	TGTGCCAGCAGTTTCTCTCAGGGGTCTAATGAAAAACTGTTTTTT	CASSFSQGSNEKLFF
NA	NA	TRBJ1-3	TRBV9	TGTGCCAGCAGCGTAGAGGGTGTTCAAAACGGAAACACCATATATTTT	CASSVEGVQNGNTIYF
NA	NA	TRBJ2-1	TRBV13	TGTGCCAGCAGCTCCCGTCCGAGGAGTGATGAGCAGTTCTTC	CASSSRPRSDEQFF
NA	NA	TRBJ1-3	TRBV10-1	TGCGCCAGCAATATGGCTGGAAACACCATATATTTT	CASNMAGNTIYF
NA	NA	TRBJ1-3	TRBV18	TGTGCCAGCTCAGCTACAGGGACTGGAAACACCATATATTTT	CASSATGTGNTIYF
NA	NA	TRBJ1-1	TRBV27	TGTGCCAGCAGTTTCAAGGGTTTTGAAGCTTTCTTT	CASSFKGFEAFF
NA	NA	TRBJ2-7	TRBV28	TGTGCCAGCAGTTTAATAGCTACCCGCTCCTACGAGCAGTACTTC	CASSLIATRSYEQYF
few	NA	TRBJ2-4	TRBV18	TGTGCCAGCTCACCGGGTCCAGCCAAAAACATTCAGTACTTC	CASSPGPAKNIQYF
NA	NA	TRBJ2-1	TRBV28	TGTGCCAGCAGTTTGGGGGGCGAAGCGCAGTTCTTC	CASSLGGEAQFF
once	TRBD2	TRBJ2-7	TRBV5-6	TGTGCCAGCAGCTTGGTATCTAGCGGCTTGTACGAGCAGTACTTC	CASSLVSSGLYEQYF
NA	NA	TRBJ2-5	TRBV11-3	TGTGCCAGCAGCTCGGACTGGGGTAAGACCCAGTACTTC	CASSSDWGKTQYF
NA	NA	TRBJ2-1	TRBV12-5	TGTGCTAGTGGTTTGGACTTAGGGGGTTTTGAGCAGTTCTTC	CASGLDLGGFEQFF
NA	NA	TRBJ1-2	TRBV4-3	TGCGCCAGCAGCCAAGTCACGAGGGACTTTTATGGCTACACCTTC	CASSQVTRDFYGYTF
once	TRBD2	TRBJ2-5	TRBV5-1	TGCGCCAGCAGTCTCACTTGGGTTTATTCGGGAGGAGAGACCCAGTACTTC	CASSLTWVYSGGETQYF
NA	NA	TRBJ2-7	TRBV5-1	TGCGCCAGCAGCCCCCCGGGGTGGGAATACGAGCAGTACTTC	CASSPPGWEYEQYF
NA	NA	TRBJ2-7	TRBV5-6	TGTGCCAGCAGCTTGTCCCCGTATGAGGGGTACGAGCAGTACTTC	CASSLSPYEGYEQYF
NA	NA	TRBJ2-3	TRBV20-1	TGCAGTGCTAGTTACGATACGCAGTATTTT	CSASYDTQYF
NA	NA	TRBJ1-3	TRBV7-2	TGTGCCAGCAGCTTAAACGGGATCTCTGGAAACACCATATATTTT	CASSLNGISGNTIYF
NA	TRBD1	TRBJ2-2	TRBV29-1	TGCAGCGTTCCCGGACAGGGAAGCACCGGGGAGCTGTTTTTT	CSVPGQGSTGELFF
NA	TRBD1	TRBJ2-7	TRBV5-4	TGTGCCAGCAGCTTTAGTGGGACAGGGGCCAACGAGCAGTACTTC	CASSFSGTGANEQYF
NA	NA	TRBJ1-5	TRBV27	TGTGCCAGCAGTTTAACCCGGGATCAGCCCCAGCATTTT	CASSLTRDQPQHF
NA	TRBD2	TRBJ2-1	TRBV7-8	TGTGCCAGCAGCCTAGGACTAGACTATGAGCAGTTCTTC	CASSLGLDYEQFF
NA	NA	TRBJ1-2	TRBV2	TGTGCCAGCAGTGAATGGCGGGAGAACTATGGCTACACCTTC	CASSEWRENYGYTF
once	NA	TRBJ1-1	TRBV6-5	TGTGCCAGCAGCCAACCTCTGAGTGAAGCTTTCTTT	CASSQPLSEAFF
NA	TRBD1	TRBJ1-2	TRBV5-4	TGTGCCAGCAGCTCCCCGCCAGGGGGGGACTATGGCTACACCTTC	CASSSPPGGDYGYTF
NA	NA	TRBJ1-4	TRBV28	TGTGCCAGCAGTTTAGCCTCTCAAGGGCTAACGCGCGGTGAAAAACTGTTTTTT	CASSLASQGLTRGEKLFF
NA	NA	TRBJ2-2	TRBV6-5	TGTGCCAGCAGTCCCGATAAGACGGGGTCCGGGGAGCTGTTTTTT	CASSPDKTGSGELFF
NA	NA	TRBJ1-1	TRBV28	TGTGCCAGCAGTTTAATACACCAGAACACTGAAGCTTTCTTT	CASSLIHQNTEAFF
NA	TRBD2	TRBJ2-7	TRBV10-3	TGTGCCATCAGTGACCCCGGCCTTAGCGGGAGGTACGAGCAGTACTTC	CAISDPGLSGRYEQYF
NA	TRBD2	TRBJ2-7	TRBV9	TGTGCCAGCAGCGTATCCGGGACTAACTCCTACGAGCAGTACTTC	CASSVSGTNSYEQYF
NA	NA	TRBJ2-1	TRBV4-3	TGCGCCAGCAGCCAAGACCACAGCTCCTACAATGAGCAGTTCTTC	CASSQDHSSYNEQFF
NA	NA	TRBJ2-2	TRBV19	TGTGCCAGTAGTAATCAGGGAAGCACCGGGGAGCTGTTTTTT	CASSNQGSTGELFF
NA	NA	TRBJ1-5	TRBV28	TGTGCCAGCAGAGCCGCCGGGACACCATTTCAGCCCCAGCATTTT	CASRAAGTPFQPQHF
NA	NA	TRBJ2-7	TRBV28	TGTGCCAGCAGTTCGAATCTTTACGAGCAGTACTTC	CASSSNLYEQYF
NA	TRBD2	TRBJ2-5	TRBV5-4	TGTGCCAGCAGCTCGAGCGGGAGGGCCCAAGAGACCCAGTACTTC	CASSSSGRAQETQYF
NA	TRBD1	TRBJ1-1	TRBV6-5	TGTGCCAGCAGTTACTTTTCCCGGACAGGGGGGACTGAAGCTTTCTTT	CASSYFSRTGGTEAFF
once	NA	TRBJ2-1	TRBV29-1	TGCAGCGTTCGTGGCAGTTATTTTTCTGAGCAGTTCTTC	CSVRGSYFSEQFF
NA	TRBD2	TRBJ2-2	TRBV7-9	TGTGCCAGCAGGCCGGGACTAGCGGACTCCGGGGAGCTGTTTTTT	CASRPGLADSGELFF
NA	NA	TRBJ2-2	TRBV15	TGTGCCACCAGAGGCGGGGGCACGGGGTCCTCGGCATCCGGGGAGCTGTTTTTT	CATRGGGTGSSASGELFF
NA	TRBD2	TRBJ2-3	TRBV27	TGTGCCAGCAGTCCTACCCGACTAGCGGGAGCCGATACGCAGTATTTT	CASSPTRLAGADTQYF
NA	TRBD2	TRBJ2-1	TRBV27	TGTGCCAGCAGGCCGGGACTAGCGGGCCGGGATGAGCAGTTCTTC	CASRPGLAGRDEQFF
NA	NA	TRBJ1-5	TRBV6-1	TGTGCCAGCAGTGAAAGAAAAGGGGGCAATCAGCCCCAGCATTTT	CASSERKGGNQPQHF
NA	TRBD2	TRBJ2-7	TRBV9	TGTGCCAGCAGCCAGGGACTAGCGGGAGTGGGATACGAGCAGTACTTC	CASSQGLAGVGYEQYF
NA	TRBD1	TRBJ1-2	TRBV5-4	TGTGCCAGCAGCACAAACAGGGGGCGAGATGGCTACACCTTC	CASSTNRGRDGYTF